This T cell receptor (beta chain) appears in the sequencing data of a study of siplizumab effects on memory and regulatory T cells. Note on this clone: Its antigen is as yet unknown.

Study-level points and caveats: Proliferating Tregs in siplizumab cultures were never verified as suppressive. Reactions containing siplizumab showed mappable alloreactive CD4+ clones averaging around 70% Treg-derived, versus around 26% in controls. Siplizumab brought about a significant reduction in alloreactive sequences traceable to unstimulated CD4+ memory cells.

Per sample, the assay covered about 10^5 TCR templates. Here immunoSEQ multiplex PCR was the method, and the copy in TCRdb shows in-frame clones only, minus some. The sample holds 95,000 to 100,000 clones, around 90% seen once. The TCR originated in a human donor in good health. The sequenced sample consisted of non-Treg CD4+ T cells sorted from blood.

CDR3 sequence reads: CASTRQGLAGGSSYNEQFF. DNA for the CDR3: TGTGCCAGCACTAGACAGGGACTAGCGGGAGGGAGCTCCTACAATGAGCAGTTCTTC. J is TRBJ2-1 and V is TRBV7-2, with 16 bases matching TRBD2. This CDR3 comprises 19 residues. Unmatched junction bases numbered 9, after V lost 7 bases and J lost 0 bases. CDR1 is SGHTA, CDR2 FQGNSA, per germline.